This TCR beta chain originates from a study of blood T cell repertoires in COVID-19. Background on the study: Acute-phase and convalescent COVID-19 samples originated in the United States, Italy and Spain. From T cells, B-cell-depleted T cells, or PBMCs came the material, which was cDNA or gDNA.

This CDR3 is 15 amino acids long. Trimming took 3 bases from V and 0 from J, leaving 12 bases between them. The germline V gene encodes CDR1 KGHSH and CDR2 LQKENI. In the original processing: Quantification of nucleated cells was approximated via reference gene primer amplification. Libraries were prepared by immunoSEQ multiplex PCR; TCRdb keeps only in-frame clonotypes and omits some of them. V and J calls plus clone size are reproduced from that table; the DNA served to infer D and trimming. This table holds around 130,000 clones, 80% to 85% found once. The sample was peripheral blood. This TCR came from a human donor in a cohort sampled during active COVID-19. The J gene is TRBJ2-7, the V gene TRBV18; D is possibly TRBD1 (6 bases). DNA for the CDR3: TGTGCCAGCTCACCTGGACAGCCAAGCTCCTACGAGCAGTACTTC. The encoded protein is CASSPGQPSSYEQYF. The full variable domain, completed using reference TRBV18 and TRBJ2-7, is NAGVMQNPRHLVRRRGQEARLRCSPMKGHSHVYWYRQLPEEGLKFMVYLQKENIIDESGMPKERFSAEFPKEGPSILRIQQVVRGDSAAYFCASSPGQPSSYEQYFGPGTRLTVT.